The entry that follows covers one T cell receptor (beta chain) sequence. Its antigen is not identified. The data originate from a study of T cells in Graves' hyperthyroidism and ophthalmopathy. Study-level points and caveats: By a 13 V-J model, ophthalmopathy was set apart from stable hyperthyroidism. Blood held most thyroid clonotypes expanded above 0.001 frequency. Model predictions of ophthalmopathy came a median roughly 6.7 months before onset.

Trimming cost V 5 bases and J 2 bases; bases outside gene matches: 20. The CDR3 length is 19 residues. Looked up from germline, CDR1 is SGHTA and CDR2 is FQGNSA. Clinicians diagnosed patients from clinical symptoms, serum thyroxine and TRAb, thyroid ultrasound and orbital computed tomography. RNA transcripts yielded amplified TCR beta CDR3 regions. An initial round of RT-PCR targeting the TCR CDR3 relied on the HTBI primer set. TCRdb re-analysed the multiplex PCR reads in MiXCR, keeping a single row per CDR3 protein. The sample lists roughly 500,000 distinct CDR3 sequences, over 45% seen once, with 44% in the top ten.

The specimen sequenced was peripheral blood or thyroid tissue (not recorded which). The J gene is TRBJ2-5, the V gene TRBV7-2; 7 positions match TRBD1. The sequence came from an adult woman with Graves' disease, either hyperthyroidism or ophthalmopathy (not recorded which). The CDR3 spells CASSQGFGRGSSRQETQYF. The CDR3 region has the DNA TGTGCCAGCAGCCAAGGTTTTGGCAGGGGGTCGTCGAGGCAAGAGACCCAGTACTTC.